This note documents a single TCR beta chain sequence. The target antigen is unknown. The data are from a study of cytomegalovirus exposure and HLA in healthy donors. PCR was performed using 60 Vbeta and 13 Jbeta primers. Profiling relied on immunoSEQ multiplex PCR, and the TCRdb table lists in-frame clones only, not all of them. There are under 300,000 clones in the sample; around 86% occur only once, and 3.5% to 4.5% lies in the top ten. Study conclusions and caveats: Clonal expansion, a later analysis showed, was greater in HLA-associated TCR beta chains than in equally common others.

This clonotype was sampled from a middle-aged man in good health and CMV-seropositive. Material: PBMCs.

CDR3 DNA: TGCGCCAGCAGCTTCCAGGGATATACCGGGGAGCTGTTTTTT. Translated: CASSFQGYTGELFF. The V gene is TRBV5-1, the J gene TRBJ2-2; possibly TRBD1 for D (5 bases). V lost 2 bases and J 5 bases, leaving 10 bases between the germline ends. The CDR3 consists of 14 residues. CDR1 is SGHRS, CDR2 YFSETQ, per germline.